This T cell receptor (beta chain) was captured by sequencing in a study of shared clonotypes between healthy human individuals. Points from the study as a whole: Sampling covered nothing but blood. Tissue TCR repertoires likely differ from those found in blood.

This CDR3 region has 15 residues. Trimming pared 0 bases from V and 4 bases from J, leaving 9 bases between. The germline V gene encodes CDR1 SGHVS and CDR2 FNYEAQ. The assay was immunoSEQ multiplex PCR, and TCRdb's table has in-frame clones only and misses some. The sample lists more than 2 million clones; approximately 95% were seen once. As to this clone: Its cognate antigen is unknown.

The V and J genes are TRBV7-6 and TRBJ2-2, with unresolved D. This sequence originates from a man aged 18 to 35 in good health. Material for sequencing was naive CD4+ T cells sorted from blood. Subset specified: CD45RA+ positively selected. The chain's CDR3 is CASSLAPRITGELFF. In DNA form, the CDR3 reads TGTGCCAGCAGCTTAGCGCCTCGTATCACCGGGGAGCTGTTTTTT.